The entry below gives a single T cell receptor (beta chain) sequence along with its context. Stable or active relapsing-remitting multiple sclerosis, untreated and meeting revised McDonald criteria, defined the controls. TEMRA cells were FACS-enriched, with CD8+ and CD4+ T cells isolated negatively. The data were taken from a study of CD8 T cells in Susac syndrome. An input of about 0.5 to 1 ug of RNA was subjected to reverse transcription using random hexamers. TCRdb itself ran the immunoSEQ multiplex PCR reads through MiXCR, one entry per CDR3 protein. The table records about 180,000 distinct CDR3 sequences, approximately 95% of them present only once. V was cut by 0 bases and J by 5 bases, with 10 bases left in between. The CDR3 loop spans 14 amino acids. Looked up from germline, CDR1 is DFQATT and CDR2 is SNEGSKA (reference sequence).

This chain connects TRBV20-1 to TRBJ2-2, with D tentatively TRBD1 (6 bases). The sequenced sample was CD8+ T cells from PBMCs. This TCR was sampled from a human donor with multiple sclerosis. The CDR3 is CSARDHQGTGELFF. As DNA, the CDR3 is TGCAGTGCTAGAGATCATCAGGGGACCGGGGAGCTGTTTTTT.